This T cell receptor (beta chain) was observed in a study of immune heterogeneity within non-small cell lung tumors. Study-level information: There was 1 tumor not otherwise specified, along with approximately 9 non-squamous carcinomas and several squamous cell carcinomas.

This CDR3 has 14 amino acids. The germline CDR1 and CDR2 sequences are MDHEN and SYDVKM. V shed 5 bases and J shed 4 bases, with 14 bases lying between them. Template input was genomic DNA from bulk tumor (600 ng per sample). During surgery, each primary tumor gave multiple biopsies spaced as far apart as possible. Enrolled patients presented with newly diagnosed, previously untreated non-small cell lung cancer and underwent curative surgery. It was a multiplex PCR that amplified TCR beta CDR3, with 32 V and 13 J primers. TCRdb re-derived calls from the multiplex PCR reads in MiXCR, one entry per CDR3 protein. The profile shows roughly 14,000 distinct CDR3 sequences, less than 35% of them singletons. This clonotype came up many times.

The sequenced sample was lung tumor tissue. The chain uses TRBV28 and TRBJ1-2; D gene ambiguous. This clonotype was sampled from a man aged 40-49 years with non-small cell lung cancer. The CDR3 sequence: CASSMATPAYGYTF. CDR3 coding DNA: TGTGCCAGCAGTATGGCCACTCCAGCCTATGGCTACACCTTC.